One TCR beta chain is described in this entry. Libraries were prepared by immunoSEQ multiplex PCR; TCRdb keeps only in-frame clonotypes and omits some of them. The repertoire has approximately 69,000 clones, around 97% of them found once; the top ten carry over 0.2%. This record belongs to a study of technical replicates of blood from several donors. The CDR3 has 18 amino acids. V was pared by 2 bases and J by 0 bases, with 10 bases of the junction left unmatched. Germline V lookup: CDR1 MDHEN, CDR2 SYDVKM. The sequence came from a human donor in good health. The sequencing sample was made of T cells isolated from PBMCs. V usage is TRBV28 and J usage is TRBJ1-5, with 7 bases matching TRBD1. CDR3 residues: CASSLKFGTVNSNQPQHF. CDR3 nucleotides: TGTGCCAGCAGTTTAAAATTTGGGACAGTTAATAGCAATCAGCCCCAGCATTTT.